The next 24 T cell receptor beta chains were all read from a single sample in a study of blood T cell repertoires in COVID-19 (dated by TCRdb to the early 2020s). To prepare the library, the immunoSEQ multiplex PCR assay was applied. TCRdb mirrors the immuneACCESS table, restricted to in-frame sequences. Some clones are absent from its copies; in checked studies, under half trace to an unresolved V gene, and the reason for the others is unknown. The sample table holds 29,000 or so clones, of which 70% to 90% were seen once. The ten most abundant clones make up 3.5% of the sample. Sequencing was performed on peripheral blood. The receptors were gathered from a human donor in a cohort sampled during active COVID-19.

V and J are TRBV27 and TRBJ1-6; 10 bases agree with TRBD1. The CDR3 totals 17 residues. From germline, CDR1 is MNHEY and CDR2 SMNVEV (reference sequence). The J segment lost 4 bases and the V segment lost 8 bases, leaving 11 bases of the junction unmatched. CDR3 loop: CASRRTGGVGYNSPLHF. The CDR3 DNA reads as TGTGCCAGCCGTAGGACAGGGGGAGTTGGTTATAATTCACCCCTCCACTTT.

The genes are TRBV29-1 and TRBJ2-3; 7 bases agree with TRBD1. This CDR3 spans 13 amino acids. The V gene's germline CDR1 is SQVTM and CDR2 ANQGSEA. After removal of 8 bases from V and 2 bases from J, the junction contained 7 bases not matched to a gene. CDR3 residues: CSIRQGFTDTQYF. CDR3 in DNA: TGCAGCATCCGACAGGGTTTCACAGATACGCAGTATTTT.

The rearrangement joins TRBV12-5 to TRBJ1-1; D is unresolved. The germline gives CDR1 LGHNT, CDR2 FRNRAP. V was shortened by 0 bases and J by 3 bases, with 11 bases between the two germline ends. The CDR3 contains 15 residues. The CDR3 region is CASGLVGGKDTEAFF. For the CDR3, the DNA is TGTGCTAGTGGTTTGGTCGGAGGGAAGGACACTGAAGCTTTCTTT.

The chain is built from TRBV13 and TRBJ2-2; the match to TRBD2 covers 9 bases. V gave up 2 bases and J gave up 4 bases; unmatched junction bases: 5. Germline lookup yields CDR1 PRHDT and CDR2 FYEKMQ (reference sequence). The CDR3 runs to 16 residues. The CDR3 is CASSLRAGGPTGELFF. CDR3 nucleotide sequence: TGTGCCAGCAGCTTAAGAGCGGGGGGCCCCACCGGGGAGCTGTTTTTT.

This clone is a singleton in its sample. This chain joins TRBV5-6 and TRBJ2-5, with TRBD1 as a possible D gene (6 bases). Germline CDR1 and CDR2: SGHDT and YYEEEE. CDR3 size: 14 residues. Trimming shortened V by 4 bases and J by 2 bases, and 12 bases separated the two germline ends. For the CDR3, the DNA is TGTGCCAGCAGCCCTGGACAGACTCAAGAGACCCAGTACTTC. Translating gives CASSPGQTQETQYF.

The V call is TRBV19, the J call TRBJ2-3, with TRBD1 as a possible D gene (6 bases). The V end lost 1 base, the J end lost 2 bases, and 13 bases lay between the germline ends. Germline CDR1 is LNHDA and CDR2 is SQIVND (reference sequence). CDR3 length equals 16 residues. CDR3 bases: TGTGCCAGTAGTATAGGAAGGACAGAATTCACAGATACGCAGTATTTT. Its translation is CASSIGRTEFTDTQYF. Using reference TRBV19 and TRBJ2-3 for the parts outside the CDR3, the full variable domain is DGGITQSPKYLFRKEGQNVTLSCEQNLNHDAMYWYRQDPGQGLRLIYYSQIVNDFQKGDIAEGYSVSREKKESFPLTVTSAQKNPTAFYLCASSIGRTEFTDTQYFGPGTRLTVL.

This clone was observed a single time. The rearrangement links TRBV9 to TRBJ1-3; TRBD1 might be the D (5 bases). The ends were cut back, 4 bases at V and 4 bases at J, with 21 bases in the middle. The CDR3 is 17 amino acids. Germline V gene data show CDR1 as SGDLS and CDR2 as YYNGEE. The CDR3 here is CASSPQPGEKGGNTIYF. Here the CDR3 DNA reads TGTGCCAGCAGCCCCCAGCCGGGGGAAAAGGGCGGAAACACCATATATTTT.

The gene calls are TRBV19 and TRBJ2-3; TRBD2 aligns across 12 bases. CDR1 and CDR2 (germline): LNHDA, SQIVND (reference sequence). J gave up 2 bases and V 2 bases, and 2 bases lay outside the gene matches. CDR3 length equals 16 residues. As DNA, the CDR3 is TGTGCCAGTAGTATAACTAGCGGGGGGCCCACAGATACGCAGTATTTT. Translation: CASSITSGGPTDTQYF.

For the CDR3, the DNA is TGTGCCAGCAGCGCCGGGACAGGGGGCGGGAATGAGCAGTTCTTC. Amino acids: CASSAGTGGGNEQFF. The gene calls are TRBV2 and TRBJ2-1; 12 bases map to TRBD1. After removal of 6 bases from V and 7 bases from J, the junction contained 7 bases not matched to a gene. This CDR3 has 15 residues. Germline-derived CDR1 and CDR2 are SNHLY and FYNNEI.

V is TRBV10-2 and J is TRBJ2-7; the match to TRBD1 covers 7 bases. The CDR3 contains 14 residues. The trim removed 6 bases at V and 2 bases at J, leaving 7 bases unmatched. Per the germline V gene, CDR1 is WSHSY and CDR2 is SAAADI. CDR3 loop: CASRSPGQTYEQYF. CDR3 DNA sequence: TGCGCCAGCAGAAGTCCGGGACAGACCTACGAGCAGTACTTC.

The CDR3 is CSVVSGSNTEAFF. The CDR3 DNA sequence: TGCAGCGTTGTTTCAGGGTCGAACACTGAAGCTTTCTTT. V is TRBV29-1 and J is TRBJ1-1; the D gene is possibly TRBD1 (5 bases). CDR3 length: 13 amino acids. V was clipped by 4 bases and J by 1 base, with 10 bases between them. Germline lookup yields CDR1 SQVTM and CDR2 ANQGSEA.

V gene TRBV30 combines with J gene TRBJ2-5; the D is unclear. Trimming took off 2 bases at V and 2 bases at J, with 9 bases between the two ends. Germline CDR1 GTSNPN, CDR2 SVGIG (reference sequence). The CDR3 consists of 13 residues. CDR3 region: CAWSLRLQETQYF. CDR3 DNA: TGTGCCTGGAGTCTCCGGTTGCAAGAGACCCAGTACTTC.

The CDR3 bases are TGTGCCAGCAGTTTACTCGGGACAGTTGAAGCTTTCTTT. This codes for CASSLLGTVEAFF. The rearrangement joins TRBV28 to TRBJ1-1, with 7 nucleotides matching TRBD1. Germline CDR1 MDHEN, CDR2 SYDVKM. Unmatched junction bases numbered 4, after V lost 2 bases and J lost 7 bases. This CDR3 contains 13 residues.

The V gene is TRBV13, the J gene TRBJ2-3; 11 bases line up with TRBD2. In germline, CDR1 is PRHDT, CDR2 FYEKMQ (reference sequence). The CDR3 covers 18 residues. V lost 5 bases and J lost 2; bases outside the gene matches: 12. The CDR3 sequence is CASSVTSGGTGFTDTQYF. The CDR3 DNA follows: TGTGCCAGCAGCGTAACTAGCGGGGGTACGGGGTTCACAGATACGCAGTATTTT.

This rearrangement joins TRBV3-1 (or the pseudogene TRBV3-2) to TRBJ1-6; D unresolved. V lost 0 bases and J lost 9, with 12 bases in between. The CDR3 has 15 residues. Germline-derived CDR1 and CDR2 are LGHDT and YNNKEL (reference sequence). CDR3 bases: TGTGCCAGCAGCCAAGAGGTACTGGTTATTTCACCCCTCCACTTT. This codes for CASSQEVLVISPLHF.

The J gene is TRBJ1-5, the V gene TRBV3-1 (or the pseudogene TRBV3-2); D is perhaps TRBD1 (5 bases). Germline V gene data show CDR1 as LGHDT and CDR2 as YNNKEL (reference sequence). Trimming removed 0 bases from V and 6 bases from J, with 6 bases in between. This CDR3 region has 13 residues. Written as DNA, the CDR3 is TGTGCCAGCAGCCAAGACAGGGCTCAGCCCCAGCATTTT. Its protein is CASSQDRAQPQHF.

The rearrangement links TRBV6-5 to TRBJ2-7, with TRBD2 as a possible D gene (6 bases). The CDR3 sequence is 13 residues long. V lost 6 bases to trimming and J lost 2 bases, with 11 bases between them. CDR1 is MNHEY, CDR2 SVGAGI, per germline. The CDR3 spells CASRGLGAYEQYF. DNA of the CDR3: TGTGCCAGCAGGGGACTGGGAGCCTACGAGCAGTACTTC.

This chain connects TRBV28 to TRBJ1-2; 9 nucleotides line up with TRBD1. The CDR3 loop spans 14 amino acids. Germline values: CDR1 MDHEN, CDR2 SYDVKM. Unmatched junction bases numbered 3, after V lost 3 bases and J lost 4 bases. The CDR3 is CASSFSGQGYGYTF. The DNA of the CDR3 is TGTGCCAGCAGTTTTTCGGGACAGGGCTATGGCTACACCTTC.

This CDR3 is CASSYVGLAGGLSYEQYF. CDR3 nucleotides: TGTGCCAGCAGTTATGTCGGACTAGCGGGGGGCCTCTCCTACGAGCAGTACTTC. The rearrangement links TRBV6-2 or TRBV6-3 to TRBJ2-7; 14 nucleotides align to TRBD2. Trimming at V came to 3 bases and at J to 0 bases, leaving 7 bases not matched to a gene. CDR3 length: 18 residues. Per the germline V gene, CDR1 is MNHEY and CDR2 is SVGEGT.

The CDR3, as DNA: TGCGCCAGCAGCTTGGCCAGGACAGGGGGATCCTACGAGCAGTACTTC. Protein product: CASSLARTGGSYEQYF. This chain links TRBV5-1 with TRBJ2-7, with TRBD1 matching 10 bases. Germline CDR1 and CDR2: SGHRS and YFSETQ. This CDR3 is built from 16 residues. V dropped 0 bases and J dropped 1; count of bases not matched to a gene: 4.

V usage is TRBV27 and J usage is TRBJ2-3, with 12 bases identical to TRBD2. The germline V gene encodes CDR1 MNHEY and CDR2 SMNVEV (reference sequence). Unmatched junction bases numbered 4, after V lost 6 bases and J lost 3 bases. The CDR3 has 15 amino acids. Written as DNA, the CDR3 is TGTGCCAGCAGCCTAGCGGGGGGGCCGACAGATACGCAGTATTTT. It specifies CASSLAGGPTDTQYF.

The genes are TRBV19 and TRBJ1-2; D unresolved. The CDR3 consists of 15 residues. Germline V gene data show CDR1 as LNHDA and CDR2 as SQIVND (reference sequence). V dropped 1 base and J dropped 4 bases, with 13 bases sitting between them. Here the CDR3 DNA reads TGTGCCAGTAGTATAGGTTCGGGTTCGGGCTATGGCTACACCTTC. This encodes CASSIGSGSGYGYTF.

The rearrangement joins TRBV21-1 to TRBJ2-5; TRBD2 is the table's D call and was not checked against the DNA. TRBV21-1 has pseudogene status. The CDR3 sequence is 17 residues long. CDR3 DNA sequence: TGTGCCAGCAGCAAAGCGAGGACTAGCGGGCTCCAAGAGACCCAGTACTTC. The encoded protein is CASSKARTSGLQETQYF.

The CDR3 sequence is CASSPRTGETQYF. CDR3 coding DNA: TGTGCCAGCAGCCCCCGGACGGGGGAGACCCAGTACTTC. The rearrangement links TRBV7-6 to TRBJ2-5; a possible D gene is TRBD2 (5 bases). Trimming shortened V by 5 bases and J by 5 bases, and 12 bases separated the two germline ends. Germline CDR1 is SGHVS and CDR2 is FNYEAQ. CDR3 length equals 13 residues.